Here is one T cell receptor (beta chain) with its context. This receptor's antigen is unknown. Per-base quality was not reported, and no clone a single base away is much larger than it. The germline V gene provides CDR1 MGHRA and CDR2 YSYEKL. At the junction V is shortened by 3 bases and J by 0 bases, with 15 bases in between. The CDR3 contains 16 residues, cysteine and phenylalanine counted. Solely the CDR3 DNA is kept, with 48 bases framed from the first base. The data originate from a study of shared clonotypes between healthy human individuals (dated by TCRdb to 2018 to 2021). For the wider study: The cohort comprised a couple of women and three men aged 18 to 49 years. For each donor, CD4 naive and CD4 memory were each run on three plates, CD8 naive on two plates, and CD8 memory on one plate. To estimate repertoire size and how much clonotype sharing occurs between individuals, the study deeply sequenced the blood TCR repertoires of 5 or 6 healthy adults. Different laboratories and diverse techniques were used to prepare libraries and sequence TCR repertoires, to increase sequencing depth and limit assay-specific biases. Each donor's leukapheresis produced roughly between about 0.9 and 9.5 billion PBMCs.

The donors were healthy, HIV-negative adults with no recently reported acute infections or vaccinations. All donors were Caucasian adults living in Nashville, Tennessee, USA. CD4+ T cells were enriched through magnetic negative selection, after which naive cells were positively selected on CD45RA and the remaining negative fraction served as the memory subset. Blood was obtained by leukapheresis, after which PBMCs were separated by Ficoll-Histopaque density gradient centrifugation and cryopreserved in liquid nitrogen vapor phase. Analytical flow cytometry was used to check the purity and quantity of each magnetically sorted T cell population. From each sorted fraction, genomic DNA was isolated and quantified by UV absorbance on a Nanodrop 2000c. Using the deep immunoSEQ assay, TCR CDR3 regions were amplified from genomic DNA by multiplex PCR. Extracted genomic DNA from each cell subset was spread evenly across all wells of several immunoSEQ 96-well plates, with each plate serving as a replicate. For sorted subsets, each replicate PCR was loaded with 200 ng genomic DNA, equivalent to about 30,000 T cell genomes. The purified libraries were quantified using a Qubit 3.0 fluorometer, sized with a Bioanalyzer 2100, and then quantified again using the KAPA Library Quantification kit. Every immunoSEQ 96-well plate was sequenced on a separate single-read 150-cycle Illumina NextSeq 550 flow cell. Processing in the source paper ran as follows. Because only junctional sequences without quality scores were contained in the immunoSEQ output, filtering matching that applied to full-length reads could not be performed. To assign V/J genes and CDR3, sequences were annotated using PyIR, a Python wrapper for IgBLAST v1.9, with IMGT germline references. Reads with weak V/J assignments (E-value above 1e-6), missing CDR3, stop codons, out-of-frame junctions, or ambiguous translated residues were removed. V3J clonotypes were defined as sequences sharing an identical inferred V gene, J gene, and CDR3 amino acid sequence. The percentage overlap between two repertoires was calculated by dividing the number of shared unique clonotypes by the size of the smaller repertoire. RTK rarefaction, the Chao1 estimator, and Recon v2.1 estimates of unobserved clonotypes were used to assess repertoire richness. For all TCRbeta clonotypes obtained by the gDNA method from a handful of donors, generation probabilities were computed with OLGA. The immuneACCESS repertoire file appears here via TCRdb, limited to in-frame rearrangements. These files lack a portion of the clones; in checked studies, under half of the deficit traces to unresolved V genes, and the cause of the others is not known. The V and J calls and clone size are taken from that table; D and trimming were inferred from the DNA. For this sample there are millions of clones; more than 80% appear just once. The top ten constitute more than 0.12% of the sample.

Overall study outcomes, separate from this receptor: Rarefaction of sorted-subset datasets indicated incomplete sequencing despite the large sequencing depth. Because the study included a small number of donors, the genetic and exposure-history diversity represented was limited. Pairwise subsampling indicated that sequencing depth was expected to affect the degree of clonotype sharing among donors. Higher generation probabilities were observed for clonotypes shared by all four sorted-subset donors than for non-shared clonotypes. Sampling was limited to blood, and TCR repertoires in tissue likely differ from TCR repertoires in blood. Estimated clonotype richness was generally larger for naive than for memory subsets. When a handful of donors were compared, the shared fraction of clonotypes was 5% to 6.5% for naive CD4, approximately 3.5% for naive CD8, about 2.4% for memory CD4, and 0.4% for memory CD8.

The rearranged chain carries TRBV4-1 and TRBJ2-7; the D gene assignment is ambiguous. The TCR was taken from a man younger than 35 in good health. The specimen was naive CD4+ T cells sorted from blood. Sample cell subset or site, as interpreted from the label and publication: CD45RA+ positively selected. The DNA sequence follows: TGCGCCAGCAGCCAGGACGACACCTCAAGCTCCTACGAGCAGTACTTC. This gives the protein CASSQDDTSSSYEQYF.